This entry is about one T cell receptor beta chain. Its specificity is unknown. Using immunoSEQ multiplex PCR, the repertoire was profiled, and TCRdb retains in-frame clones only, with some absent. This sample has tens of thousands of clones, with about 88% found just once. Germline V gives CDR1 SGHTA, CDR2 FQGNSA. The ends lost 5 bases at V and 4 bases at J; junction bases unmatched: 3. The CDR3 is 14 residues long. This sample is part of a study of OX40 agonist ivuxolimab in advanced cancers. Study context: Eligibility rules accepted prior anti-PD-1, anti-PD-L1 or anti-CTLA-4 therapy, and roughly 42% had some. Study results and limitations: Antigen specificity remained undetermined for the expanded peripheral T cells. At doses 0.1 to 3.0 mg/kg, CD4+ and CD8+ clones expanded.

This TCR came from an adult with an advanced solid tumor such as melanoma, head and neck, liver or kidney cancer. This sequence joins TRBV7-2 and TRBJ2-2; 8 bases line up with TRBD1. This specimen was CD4+ or CD8+ T cells sorted from blood, taken in a trial of the OX40 agonist ivuxolimab. CDR3 residues: CASSPTGVTGELFF. In DNA, the CDR3 is TGTGCCAGCAGCCCGACAGGGGTCACCGGGGAGCTGTTTTTT.